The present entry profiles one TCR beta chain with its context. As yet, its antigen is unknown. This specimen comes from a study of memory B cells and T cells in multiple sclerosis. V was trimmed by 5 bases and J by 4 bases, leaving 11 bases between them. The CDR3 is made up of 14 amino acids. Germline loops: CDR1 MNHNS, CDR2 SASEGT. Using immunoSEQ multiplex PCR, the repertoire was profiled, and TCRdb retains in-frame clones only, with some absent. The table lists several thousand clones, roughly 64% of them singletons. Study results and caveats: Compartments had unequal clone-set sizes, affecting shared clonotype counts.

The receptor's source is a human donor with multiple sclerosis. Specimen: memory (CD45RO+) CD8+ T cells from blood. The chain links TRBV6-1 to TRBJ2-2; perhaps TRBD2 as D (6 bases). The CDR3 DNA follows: TGTGCCAGCAGTTTGGTCGGGGGCACCGGGGAGCTGTTTTTT. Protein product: CASSLVGGTGELFF.